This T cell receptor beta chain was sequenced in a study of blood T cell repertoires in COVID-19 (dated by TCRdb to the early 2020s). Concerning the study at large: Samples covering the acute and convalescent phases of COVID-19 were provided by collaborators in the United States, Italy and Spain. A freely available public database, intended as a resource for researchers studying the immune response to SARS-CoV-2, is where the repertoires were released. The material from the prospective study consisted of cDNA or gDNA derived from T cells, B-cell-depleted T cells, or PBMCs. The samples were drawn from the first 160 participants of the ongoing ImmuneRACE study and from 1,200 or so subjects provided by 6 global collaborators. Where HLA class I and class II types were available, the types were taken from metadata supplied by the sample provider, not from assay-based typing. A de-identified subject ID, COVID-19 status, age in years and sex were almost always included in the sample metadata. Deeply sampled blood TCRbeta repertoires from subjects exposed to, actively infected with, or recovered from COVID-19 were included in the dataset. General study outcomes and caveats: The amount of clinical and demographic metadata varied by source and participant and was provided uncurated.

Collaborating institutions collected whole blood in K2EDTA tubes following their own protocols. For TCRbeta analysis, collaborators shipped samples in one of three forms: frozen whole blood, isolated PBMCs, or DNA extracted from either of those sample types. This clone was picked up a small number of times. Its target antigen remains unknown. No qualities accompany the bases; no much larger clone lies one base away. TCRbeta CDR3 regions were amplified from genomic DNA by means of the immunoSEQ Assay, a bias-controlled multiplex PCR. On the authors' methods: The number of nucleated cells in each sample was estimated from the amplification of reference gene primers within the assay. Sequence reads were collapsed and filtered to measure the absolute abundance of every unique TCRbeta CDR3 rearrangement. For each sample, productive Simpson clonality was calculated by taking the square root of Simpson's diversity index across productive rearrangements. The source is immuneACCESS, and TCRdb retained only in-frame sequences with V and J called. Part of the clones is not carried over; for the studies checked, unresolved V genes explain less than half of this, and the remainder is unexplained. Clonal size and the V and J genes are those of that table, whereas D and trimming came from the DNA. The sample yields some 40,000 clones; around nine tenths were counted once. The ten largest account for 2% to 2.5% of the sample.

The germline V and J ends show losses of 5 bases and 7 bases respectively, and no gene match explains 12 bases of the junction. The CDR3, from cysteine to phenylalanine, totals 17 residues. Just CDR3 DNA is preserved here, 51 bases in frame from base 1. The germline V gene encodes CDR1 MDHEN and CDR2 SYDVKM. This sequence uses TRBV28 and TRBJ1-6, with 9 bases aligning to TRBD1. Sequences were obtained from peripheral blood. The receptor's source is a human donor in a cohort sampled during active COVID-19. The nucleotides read TGTGCCAGCAGTAAACGGACAGGGGTATCTCAAAATTCACCCCTCCACTTT. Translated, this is CASSKRTGVSQNSPLHF.